Detailed here is one TCR beta chain. Its antigen is not identified. Tissue processing of the graft released intraepithelial and lamina propria lymphocytes from it. Data came from immunoSEQ multiplex PCR; TCRdb stores just in-frame clones and leaves some out. The sample records tens of thousands of clones, roughly 89% being singletons. Germline CDR1 reads MNHEY; CDR2 reads SVGAGI. The CDR3 is 14 amino acids. Trimming removed 5 bases at V and 9 bases at J, with 19 bases between. This entry is derived from a study of graft-versus-host responses after intestinal transplantation. Overall study: Induction using anti-thymocyte globulin, followed by tacrolimus and steroids for two to three years, was given to all recipients. Whole-study findings and limits: Within the allografts of patients who had graft-donor T cell macrochimerism, graft-versus-host to host-versus-graft clonal ratios were high. Early post-transplant HvG declines were associated with peak circulating GvH clone levels.

The sample consisted of ileum tissue, taken more than 350 days after transplant. This clonotype was sampled from a human patient who received an intestinal transplant, so some T cells may come from the graft donor. The chain joins TRBV6-5 to TRBJ1-1, with a possible D match to TRBD1 (6 bases). Here the CDR3 reads CASSPTLTGRQAFF. As DNA, the CDR3 is TGTGCCAGCAGTCCAACTTTGACAGGTAGACAAGCTTTCTTT.